The clone carrying this T cell receptor (beta chain) was seen a few times. The antigen remains undetermined. The data belong to a study of tumor-infiltrating lymphocytes in primary liver carcinoma. Study details: Subjects consisted of male and female patients aged 30 to 69 years. Samples returned roughly 3.65 to 7.5 million productive TCRbeta reads, a yield that was similar across tissue types.

With 5 bases clipped from V and 6 bases from J, the junction kept 7 bases outside the gene matches. CDR3 length: 15 residues. In addition to blood RNA drawn from unsorted whole blood, germline DNA was extracted. HBV chronically infected the treatment-naive patients. TCR beta cDNA was prepared out of roughly 450 ng total RNA by means of a constant-region primer. Three nested multiplex PCR rounds, a slightly modified ARM-PCR method, built the TCR beta libraries. Amplification in the first two PCR rounds was performed using TRBV1-TRBV30 forward primers and a C-beta reverse primer for around 10 cycles each. TCRdb itself ran the multiplex PCR reads through MiXCR, one entry per CDR3 protein. In the table there are roughly 180,000 distinct CDR3 sequences, less than 65% of which are singletons. Study-level findings and limits: Because the samples were bulk unsorted, the study did not compare CD4+ and CD8+ repertoires.

Material for sequencing was peripheral blood. V gene TRBV12-3 or TRBV12-4 combines with J gene TRBJ2-5; 12 positions agree with TRBD1. The source is a man between 35 and 55 years old with primary liver carcinoma and hepatitis B virus infection. CDR3 residues: CASSTGQGAAKTQYF. In nucleotides, the CDR3 is TGTGCCAGCAGTACGGGACAGGGGGCGGCTAAGACCCAGTACTTC.